The 21 T cell receptor beta chains given below trace back to one sample, sequenced in a study of cytomegalovirus exposure and HLA in healthy donors. The primer mix had 60 Vbeta and 13 Jbeta primers. Generated by immunoSEQ multiplex PCR, the TCRdb table keeps only in-frame clones and is missing some. The sample contains some 200,000 clones, 79% of which appear only once. The sequencing input was PBMCs. Receptor source: a woman in her forties or fifties in good health and CMV-seronegative.

V and J are TRBV11-2 and TRBJ2-7; possibly TRBD1 for D (5 bases). There are 14 residues in the CDR3. Germline loops: CDR1 SGHAT, CDR2 FQNNGV. The V and J ends lost 5 bases and 2 bases respectively, with 13 bases between them. The CDR3 DNA sequence: TGTGCCAGCAGCCGGCCCGACAGACCCTACGAGCAGTACTTC. Its protein product is CASSRPDRPYEQYF.

The chain couples TRBV5-1 to TRBJ2-7; D is perhaps TRBD2 (6 bases). The germline V gene has CDR1 SGHRS and CDR2 YFSETQ. The CDR3 is made up of 14 amino acids. Trimming left V 7 bases short and J 0 bases short, with 14 bases between. As DNA, the CDR3 is TGCGCCAGCGCAACCGGGACTGCCTCCTACGAGCAGTACTTC. It specifies CASATGTASYEQYF.

This clone was recorded only once. The chain has TRBV4-3 and TRBJ2-7; D possibly corresponds to TRBD2 (5 bases). The CDR3 runs to 15 residues. Germline V gene lookup returns CDR1 LGHNA and CDR2 YSLEER. The V and J ends lost 0 bases and 2 bases respectively, with 11 bases between them. The CDR3 DNA follows: TGCGCCAGCAGCCAAGAGTCCCGGGGAGCCTACGAGCAGTACTTC. Encoded protein: CASSQESRGAYEQYF.

Worth noting for this clone: This CDR3 is also generated by other DNA sequences in the sample. The V call is TRBV7-2, the J call TRBJ1-5, with 10 bases identical to TRBD1. V shed 8 bases and J 4 bases; nucleotides not matched to a gene: 2. The CDR3 loop spans 13 amino acids. The germline CDR1 and CDR2 sequences are SGHTA and FQGNSA. CDR3 DNA sequence: TGTGCCAGCGGGACAGGGGCAAATCAGCCCCAGCATTTT. As protein: CASGTGANQPQHF.

The V call is TRBV27, the J call TRBJ2-7; 7 bases align to TRBD2. The CDR3 runs 16 residues. Trimming cost V 1 base and J 5 bases; bases outside gene matches: 11. Germline-derived CDR1 and CDR2 are MNHEY and SMNVEV (reference sequence). The CDR3 DNA reads as TGTGCCAGCAGTTTATACGGCAGAGGGAGGGCCCACGAGCAGTACTTC. Translation gives CASSLYGRGRAHEQYF.

This chain links TRBV27 with TRBJ1-2; 7 nucleotides line up with TRBD1. The CDR3 is 15 residues long. The germline V gene encodes CDR1 MNHEY and CDR2 SMNVEV (reference sequence). J lost 3 bases, V lost 4 bases, and 8 bases had no gene match. The CDR3 spells CASSSNRGGHYGYTF. The DNA of the CDR3 is TGTGCCAGCAGTTCAAACAGGGGTGGGCACTATGGCTACACCTTC.

This clone appeared a single time. The chain is built from TRBV28 and TRBJ2-6; D ambiguous. Germline loops: CDR1 MDHEN, CDR2 SYDVKM. There are 13 residues in the CDR3. Trimming stripped 8 bases from V and 1 base from J, with 6 bases between. CDR3 sequence reads: CASDNSGANVLTF. The CDR3 bases are TGTGCCAGCGACAATTCTGGGGCCAACGTCCTGACTTTC.

A word on this clone: One end of the junction does not line up with germline, which may come from a read error. The V gene is TRBV19, the J gene TRBJ2-7, with D maybe TRBD2 (5 bases). The CDR3 length is 13 residues. Germline V gene lookup returns CDR1 LNHDA and CDR2 SQIVND (reference sequence). CDR3 region: CASRPRDTYGQYF. The CDR3 region has the DNA TGTGCCAGTAGGCCCCGGGATACCTACGGGCAGTACTTC.

The CDR3 DNA follows: TGTGCCAGCAGCTTAGATCCCGTGGGATTACCAGGGACCGGGGAGCTGTTTTTT. It yields the protein CASSLDPVGLPGTGELFF. The chain links TRBV11-2 to TRBJ2-2, with a tentative D call TRBD1 (5 bases). Germline V CDR1 and CDR2: SGHAT, FQNNGV. Trimming took off 0 bases at V and 5 bases at J, with 19 bases between the two ends. This CDR3 has 18 amino acids.

The chain employs TRBV19 and TRBJ2-3; D possibly corresponds to TRBD2 (6 bases). In germline, CDR1 is LNHDA, CDR2 SQIVND (reference sequence). V was trimmed by 5 bases and J by 6 bases, leaving 21 bases between them. The CDR3 is made up of 16 amino acids. The CDR3 nucleotides read TGTGCCAGTAGTCCTCGATTGTTGCGGGGAAAGGATACGCAGTATTTT. Its translation is CASSPRLLRGKDTQYF.

V usage is TRBV4-1 and J usage is TRBJ2-5; D is undetermined. Trimming cost V 0 bases and J 0 bases, with 8 bases left between them. CDR1 and CDR2 from the germline V gene are MGHRA and YSYEKL. CDR3 length: 15 residues. The CDR3 bases are TGCGCCAGCAGCCAAGAACAAGTCTACCAAGAGACCCAGTACTTC. Amino acids: CASSQEQVYQETQYF.

This chain links TRBV6-1 with TRBJ1-2, with a possible D match to TRBD1 (6 bases). This CDR3 is built from 14 residues. V was cut by 6 bases and J by 8 bases, with 19 bases left in between. In germline, CDR1 is MNHNS, CDR2 SASEGT. CDR3 sequence: CASSLRGTPEGYTF. Written as DNA, the CDR3 is TGTGCCAGCAGCCTAAGGGGGACCCCGGAGGGCTACACCTTC.

The count of this clone is one. The rearrangement joins TRBV6-6 to TRBJ1-5; TRBD1 matches 9 bases. The CDR3 is made up of 16 amino acids. V gave up 4 bases and J gave up 1 base; unmatched junction bases: 5. Germline loops: CDR1 MNHNY, CDR2 SVGAGI (reference sequence). CDR3 protein: CASSSGTGLSNQPQHF. The CDR3 region has the DNA TGTGCCAGCAGTTCCGGGACAGGGCTGAGCAATCAGCCCCAGCATTTT.

This clone was observed a handful of times. This chain joins TRBV2 and TRBJ1-5; 10 bases line up with TRBD1. V dropped 7 bases and J dropped 4; count of bases not matched to a gene: 7. CDR3 length equals 15 residues. Germline lookup yields CDR1 SNHLY and CDR2 FYNNEI. The CDR3 sequence is CASNMRTGGNQPQHF. Here the CDR3 DNA reads TGTGCCAGCAACATGAGGACAGGGGGAAATCAGCCCCAGCATTTT.

The gene calls are TRBV11-1 and TRBJ1-1, with D maybe TRBD1 (6 bases). The germline V and J ends were trimmed by 2 bases and 1 base, with 17 bases remaining between them. Germline lookup yields CDR1 SGHAT and CDR2 FQDESV (reference sequence). This CDR3 is 17 amino acids long. The CDR3: CASSLTGGRLGNTEAFF. CDR3 nucleotide sequence: TGTGCCAGCAGCTTAACGGGGGGCCGTCTGGGGAACACTGAAGCTTTCTTT.

The V call is TRBV7-9, the J call TRBJ2-5; the D gene is possibly TRBD2 (5 bases). Germline loops: CDR1 SEHNR, CDR2 FQNEAQ (reference sequence). CDR3 length: 12 amino acids. Trimming shortened V by 7 bases and J by 5 bases, and 11 bases separated the two germline ends. CDR3 sequence (DNA): TGTGCCAGCACCCCCTCGGGGGAGACCCAGTACTTC. It encodes CASTPSGETQYF.

V and J are TRBV30 and TRBJ1-1, with 7 bases identical to TRBD1. The CDR3 is 24 amino acids. CDR1 is GTSNPN and CDR2 is SVGIG in the germline V gene (reference sequence). The V gene end was trimmed by 0 bases and the J gene end by 0 bases; junction bases not matched to a gene: 31. The CDR3 coding sequence is TGTGCCTGGAGTGTAGGTTCGATAATAGCGGACAGGACGGGGCAGGGAGTCATGAACACTGAAGCTTTCTTT. Its protein product is CAWSVGSIIADRTGQGVMNTEAFF.

This clone was counted only a few times. The chain couples TRBV4-2 to TRBJ2-3; TRBD2 aligns across 15 bases. CDR3 size: 16 residues. V was pared by 1 base and J by 4 bases, with 0 bases of the junction left unmatched. CDR1 is LGHNA, CDR2 YNFKEQ, per germline. The CDR3 here is CASSQGTSGGADTQYF. DNA of the CDR3: TGTGCCAGCAGCCAAGGGACTAGCGGGGGGGCAGATACGCAGTATTTT.

This clone has only a few counts. The rearrangement joins TRBV28 to TRBJ1-6; 10 bases match TRBD1. J was trimmed by 7 bases and V by 3 bases; bases with no gene match: 6. This CDR3 has 16 residues. Per the germline V gene, CDR1 is MDHEN and CDR2 is SYDVKM. The CDR3 reads CASSFWDRGVNSPLHF. The CDR3 DNA is TGTGCCAGCAGTTTTTGGGACAGGGGCGTAAATTCACCCCTCCACTTT. Full variable domain (missing parts from reference TRBV28 and TRBJ1-6): DVKVTQSSRYLVKRTGEKVFLECVQDMDHENMFWYRQDPGLGLRLIYFSYDVKMKEKGDIPEGYSVSREKKERFSLILESASTNQTSMYLCASSFWDRGVNSPLHFGNGTRLTVT.

The chain has TRBV9 and TRBJ2-1; 9 bases are shared with TRBD1. Germline lookup yields CDR1 SGDLS and CDR2 YYNGEE. The CDR3 extends over 14 amino acids. V lost 4 bases, J lost 7 bases, and 6 bases stayed unmatched. CDR3 in amino acids: CASSPRTGANEQFF. For the CDR3, the DNA is TGTGCCAGCAGCCCGCGGACAGGGGCGAATGAGCAGTTCTTC.

Points on this clone: One junction end disagrees with the germline gene, perhaps due to a read error. This chain connects TRBV7-9 to TRBJ2-2, with 8 bases fitting TRBD1. CDR1 is SEHNR and CDR2 is FQNEAQ in the germline V gene (reference sequence). The CDR3 spans 15 residues. CDR3 sequence: CSSITGQGNTGELFF. In DNA, the CDR3 is TGTTCCAGCATTACCGGACAGGGGAACACCGGGGAGCTGTTTTTT.